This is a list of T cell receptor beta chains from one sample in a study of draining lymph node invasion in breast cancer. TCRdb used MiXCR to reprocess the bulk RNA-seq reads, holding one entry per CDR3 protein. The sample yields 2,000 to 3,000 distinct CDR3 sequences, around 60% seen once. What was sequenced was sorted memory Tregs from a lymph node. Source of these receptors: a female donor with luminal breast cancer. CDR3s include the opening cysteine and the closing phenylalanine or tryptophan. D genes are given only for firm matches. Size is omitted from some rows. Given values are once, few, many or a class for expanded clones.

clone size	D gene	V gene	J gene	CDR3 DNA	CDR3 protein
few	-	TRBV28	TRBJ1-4	TGTGCCAGCACCGAACTCAGGGGCCGTTCAACTAATGAAAAACTGTTTTTT	CASTELRGRSTNEKLFF
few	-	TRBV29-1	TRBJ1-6	TGCAGCGTTGAAGTAGCGGCAAATTCACCCCTCCACTTT	CSVEVAANSPLHF
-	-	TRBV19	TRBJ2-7	TGTGCCAGTAAGCACCGATACGAGCAGTACTTC	CASKHRYEQYF
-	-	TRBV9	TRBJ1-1	TGTGCCAGCAGCGTAGGGGGGTCAGGTGAAGCTTTCTTT	CASSVGGSGEAFF
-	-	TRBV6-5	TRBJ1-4	TGTGCCAGCCGGAGAGAGGGAGGAAAACTGTTTTTT	CASRREGGKLFF
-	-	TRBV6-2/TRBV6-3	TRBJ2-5	TGTGCCAGCAGTTACTCGAACCCAGAGACCCAGTACTTC	CASSYSNPETQYF
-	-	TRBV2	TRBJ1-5	TGTGCCAGCAGTGAAACGGAGACCCAGCATTTT	CASSETETQHF
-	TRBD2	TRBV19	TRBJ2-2	TGTGCCAGTAGTCCCTCGGGGACTATAACCGGGGAGCTGTTTTTT	CASSPSGTITGELFF
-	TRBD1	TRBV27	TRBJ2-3	TGTGCCAGCAGTTTTAGGACAGGGATCCCAGATACGCAGTATTTT	CASSFRTGIPDTQYF
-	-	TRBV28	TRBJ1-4	TGTGCCAGCAGTCAGACTTACGTTGGTGAAAAACTGTTTTTT	CASSQTYVGEKLFF
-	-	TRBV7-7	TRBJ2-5	TGTGCCAGCAGCTCTCGGGGGGAGACCCAGTACTTC	CASSSRGETQYF
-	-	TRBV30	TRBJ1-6	TGTGCCTGGTCCCCGGCGGGGGCCGGGGAGCCCCTCCACTTT	CAWSPAGAGEPLHF
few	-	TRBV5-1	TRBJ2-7	TGCGCCAGCAGCTTGATAGGGTCCTACGAGCAGTACTTC	CASSLIGSYEQYF
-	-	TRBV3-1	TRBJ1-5	TGTGCCAGCAGCCAAGCGGGCTCGGGGTACGGCAATCAGCCCCAGCATTTT	CASSQAGSGYGNQPQHF
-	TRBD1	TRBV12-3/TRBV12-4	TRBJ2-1	TGTGCCAGCAGTCCGGGACAGGCCACAAGCTTTCCCAATGAGCAGTTCTTC	CASSPGQATSFPNEQFF
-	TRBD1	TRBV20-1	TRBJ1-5	TGCAGTGCCCGGGCGGGACAGGGGCATCAGCCCCAGCATTTT	CSARAGQGHQPQHF
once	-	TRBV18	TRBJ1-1	TGTGCCAGCTCACGTCAGGGAGTTTACACTGAAGCTTTCTTT	CASSRQGVYTEAFF
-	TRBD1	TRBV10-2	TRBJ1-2	TGCGCCAGCAAACAGGGGCCGGACTATGGCTACACCTTC	CASKQGPDYGYTF
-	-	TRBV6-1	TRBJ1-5	TGTGCCAGCACCTGGGACGACGGAAGTCAGCCCCAGCATTTT	CASTWDDGSQPQHF
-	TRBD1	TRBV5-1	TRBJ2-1	TGCGCCAGCAGCCCCCCGGACAGGCAACTTTACAATGAGCAGTTCTTC	CASSPPDRQLYNEQFF
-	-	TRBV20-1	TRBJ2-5	TGCAGCCCAAGAAAGGGGGGGCAGCAAGAGACCCAGTACTTC	CSPRKGGQQETQYF
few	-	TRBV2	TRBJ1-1	TGTGCCAGCAGTGAAGTGGGCTTTAACACTGAAGCTTTCTTT	CASSEVGFNTEAFF
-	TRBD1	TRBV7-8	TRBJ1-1	TGTGCCAGCAGCTGGGACCGGGACAGGGGGTTCCTTGAAGCTTTCTTT	CASSWDRDRGFLEAFF
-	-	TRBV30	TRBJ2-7	TGTGCCTGGAGTCACTCCTACGAGCAGTACTTC	CAWSHSYEQYF
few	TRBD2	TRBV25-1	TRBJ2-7	TGTGCCAGCAGCCCCGGGGGGTACGAGCAGTACTTC	CASSPGGYEQYF
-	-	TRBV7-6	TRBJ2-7	TGTGCCAGCAGCTTAGCCGGGCAGGTTGGGACCTACGAGCAGTACTTC	CASSLAGQVGTYEQYF
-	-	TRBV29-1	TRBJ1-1	TGCAGCGCTCAAGAAGTGGGCGGTTCCGGGGCTGAAGCTTTCTTT	CSAQEVGGSGAEAFF
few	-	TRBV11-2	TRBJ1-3	TGTGCCAGCACCCACGCCCAACTTGGAAACACCATATATTTT	CASTHAQLGNTIYF
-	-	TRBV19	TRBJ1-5	TGTGCCAGTAGTTCCCCAGGGAAGTCGCCGGCTCAGCCCCAGCATTTT	CASSSPGKSPAQPQHF
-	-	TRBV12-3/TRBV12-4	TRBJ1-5	TGTGCCAGCGGGTTTGACCCTTATAGCAATCAGCCCCAGCATTTT	CASGFDPYSNQPQHF